This is a list of T cell receptor beta chains from one sample in a study of shared clonotypes between healthy human individuals. The assay was immunoSEQ multiplex PCR, and TCRdb's table has in-frame clones only and misses some. Of 760,000 or so clones listed, about 97% are singletons. Sequences were obtained from naive CD8+ T cells sorted from blood. These receptors were collected from a man under 40 in good health. CDR3s include the opening cysteine and the closing phenylalanine or tryptophan. Size tells how often a clone was seen (once, few, many) or the class of an expanded clone, and some rows leave it out.

abundance	v_gene	j_gene	CDR3aa
NA	TRBV28	TRBJ1-1	CASSLIESNTEAFF
NA	TRBV27	TRBJ2-7	CASSPDLYEQYF
NA	TRBV6-5	TRBJ2-3	CASSSVLAGGTDTQYF
NA	TRBV19	TRBJ2-1	CASSTPRLGTRYNEQFF
NA	TRBV6-5	TRBJ2-7	CASSLGGIDEQYF
NA	TRBV4-1	TRBJ2-2	CASSPALGLNTGELFF
NA	TRBV27	TRBJ1-1	CASSLTGANTEAFF
once	TRBV5-1	TRBJ2-7	CASSLGGQSYEQYF
NA	TRBV18	TRBJ2-7	CASSPRFTETYEQYF
NA	TRBV7-7	TRBJ2-3	CASSRSIADTQYF
NA	TRBV12-5	TRBJ2-1	CASGPGVSGRYEQFF
NA	TRBV29-1	TRBJ1-1	CSVEQGLDTEAFF
NA	TRBV7-9	TRBJ2-1	CASSVAGGNEQFF
NA	TRBV30	TRBJ1-2	CAWSVMNVDGYTF
NA	TRBV2	TRBJ2-5	CASQGRQETQYF
NA	TRBV27	TRBJ1-5	CASSLMGWGQQRNQPQHF
NA	TRBV7-9	TRBJ2-7	CASSPPEFYEQYF
NA	TRBV5-6	TRBJ2-1	CASSLAGGPNYNEQFF
NA	TRBV10-3	TRBJ2-1	CATTTLAGEYNEQFF
once	TRBV4-1	TRBJ2-7	CASSQDRAAYYEQYF
once	TRBV5-6	TRBJ2-7	CASSLGLAGLSYEQYF
NA	TRBV11-2	TRBJ2-7	CASSPPEVGRWLEQYF
NA	TRBV4-1	TRBJ2-1	CASSQDRSDNEQFF
NA	TRBV28	TRBJ2-7	CASTPGLAGGLPLREQYF
NA	TRBV7-9	TRBJ1-5	CASSNDRVNQPQHF
NA	TRBV5-4	TRBJ2-7	CASSFKRGAGWEQYF
NA	TRBV7-6	TRBJ2-7	CASSSLTGGREQYF
NA	TRBV9	TRBJ2-1	CASRGIGEQFF
NA	TRBV5-5	TRBJ2-2	CASSTPGGSGKVGNTGELFF
NA	TRBV5-1	TRBJ2-3	CASSSVTPTDTQYF
NA	TRBV21-1	TRBJ2-1	CASSETEPFKRFF
NA	TRBV5-8	TRBJ1-1	CASSFGPGSTEAFF
NA	TRBV11-2	TRBJ2-7	CASSPLVGKYEQYF
NA	TRBV7-9	TRBJ1-1	CASSLDAGATEAFF
NA	TRBV6-5	TRBJ2-7	CASSPGQGAYEQYF
NA	TRBV27	TRBJ2-7	CASSSYRDRTYEQYF
NA	TRBV7-8	TRBJ1-2	CASSHGTGKYGYTF
NA	TRBV4-1	TRBJ2-1	CASSLYPGTSANEQFF
NA	TRBV29-1	TRBJ2-7	CSVPLRGEQYF
NA	TRBV2	TRBJ1-1	CASSTSKTVLRTEAFF
NA	TRBV2	TRBJ2-7	CASSEASSGSYEQYF